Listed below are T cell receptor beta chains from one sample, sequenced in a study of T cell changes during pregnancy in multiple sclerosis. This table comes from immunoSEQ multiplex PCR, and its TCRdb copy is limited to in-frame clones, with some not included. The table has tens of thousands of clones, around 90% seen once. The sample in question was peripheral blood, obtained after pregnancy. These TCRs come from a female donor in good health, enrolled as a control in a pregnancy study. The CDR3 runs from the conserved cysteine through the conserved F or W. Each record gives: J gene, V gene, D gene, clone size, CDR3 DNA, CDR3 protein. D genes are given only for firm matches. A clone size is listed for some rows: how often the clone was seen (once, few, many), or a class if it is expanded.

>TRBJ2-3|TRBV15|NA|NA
TGTGCCACCAACCACCGGACTCCGGGGACAGATACGCAGTATTTT
CATNHRTPGTDTQYF
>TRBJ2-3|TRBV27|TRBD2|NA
TGTGCCAGCCGATCTAGCGGGAATCTTAGAGATACGCAGTATTTT
CASRSSGNLRDTQYF
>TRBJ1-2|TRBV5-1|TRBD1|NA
TGCGCCAGCAGCCTAAGACAGGGTAACTATGGCTACACCTTC
CASSLRQGNYGYTF
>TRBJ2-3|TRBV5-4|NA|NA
TGTGCCAGCAGCTCCGAGTCGCGTACGCAGTATTTT
CASSSESRTQYF
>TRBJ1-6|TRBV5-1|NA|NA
TGCGCCAGCAGCTTCAACAGGGACTCACCCCTCCACTTT
CASSFNRDSPLHF
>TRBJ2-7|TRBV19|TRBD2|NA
TGTGCCAGTAGTATAGATGGCGGGGGCTCCTACGAGCAGTACTTC
CASSIDGGGSYEQYF
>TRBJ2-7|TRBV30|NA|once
TGTGCCTGGACTTGGGGCTCAGGCGAGCAGTACTTC
CAWTWGSGEQYF
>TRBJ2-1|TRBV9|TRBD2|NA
TGTGCCAGCAGCGTCCTAGCGGCTTACAATGAGCAGTTCTTC
CASSVLAAYNEQFF
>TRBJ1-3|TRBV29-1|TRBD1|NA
TGCAGCGTTGTGACAGGGCCCTTCTCTGGAAACACCATATATTTT
CSVVTGPFSGNTIYF
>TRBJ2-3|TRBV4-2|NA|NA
TGTGCCAGCAGCCAAGATGCAGGGATTGGCACAGATACGCAGTATTTT
CASSQDAGIGTDTQYF
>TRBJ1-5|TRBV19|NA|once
TGTGCCAGTACCAAAGGACCAGGGTTCCAGCCCCAGCATTTT
CASTKGPGFQPQHF
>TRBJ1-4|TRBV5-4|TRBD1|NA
TGTGCCAGCAGCCCTGGACAGGGCACTAATGAAAAACTGTTTTTT
CASSPGQGTNEKLFF
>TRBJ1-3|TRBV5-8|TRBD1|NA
TGTGCCAGCAGCCATGGGACAGGTACTGGAAACACCATATATTTT
CASSHGTGTGNTIYF
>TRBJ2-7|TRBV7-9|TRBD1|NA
TGTGCCAGCAGCCCAGGGCCGGGACAGGGTTCAGGGGCCTACGAGCAGTACTTC
CASSPGPGQGSGAYEQYF
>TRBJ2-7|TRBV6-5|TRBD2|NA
TGTGCCAGCAGTTACTCGACTAGCGGATCCTACGAGCAGTACTTC
CASSYSTSGSYEQYF
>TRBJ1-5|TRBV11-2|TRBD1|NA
TGTGCCAGCAGCACCGGGGACAGTCCCCAGCATTTT
CASSTGDSPQHF
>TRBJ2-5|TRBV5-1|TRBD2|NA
TGCGCCAGCAGCTTGGTCGCGGCGGGAGGAGCGGAGACCCAGTACTTC
CASSLVAAGGAETQYF
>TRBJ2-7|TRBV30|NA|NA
TGTGCCTGGAGTGTACCCCCAGGGGCCTACGAGCAGTACTTC
CAWSVPPGAYEQYF
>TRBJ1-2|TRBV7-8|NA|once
TGTGCCAGCAGCTCCTTCAGAGATCAGGGGAACTATGGCTACACCTTC
CASSSFRDQGNYGYTF
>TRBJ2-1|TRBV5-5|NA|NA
TGTGCCAGCAGCTCAAATCTCCGGTCCTCCTACAATGAGCAGTTCTTC
CASSSNLRSSYNEQFF
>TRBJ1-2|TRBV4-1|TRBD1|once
TGCGCCAGCAGCCAACCACGACAGGGGGTTAACTATGGCTACACCTTC
CASSQPRQGVNYGYTF
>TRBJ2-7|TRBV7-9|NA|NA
TGTGCCAGCAGCTATAAAAATCCCTACGAGCAGTACTTC
CASSYKNPYEQYF
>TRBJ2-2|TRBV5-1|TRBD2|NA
TGCGCCAGCAGTTCAGGACTAGCGGGGGACACCGGGGAGCTGTTTTTT
CASSSGLAGDTGELFF
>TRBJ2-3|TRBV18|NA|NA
TGTGCCAGCTCGTCACAGGTTAAAGATACGCAGTATTTT
CASSSQVKDTQYF
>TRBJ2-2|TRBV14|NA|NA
TGTGCCAGCAGTCCGGGACTCACGACTTGGAAGGGGGAGCTGTTTTTT
CASSPGLTTWKGELFF
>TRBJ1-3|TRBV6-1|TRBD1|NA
TGTGCCAGCAGTATAGACAGGGCCTCTGGAAACACCATATATTTT
CASSIDRASGNTIYF
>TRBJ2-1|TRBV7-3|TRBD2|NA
TGTGCCAGCAGCATCCTCGGTAGCGGGAGTGGGAATGAGCAGTTCTTC
CASSILGSGSGNEQFF
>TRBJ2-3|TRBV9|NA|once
TGTGCCAGCAGCGTCGGGGGAGATACGCAGTATTTT
CASSVGGDTQYF
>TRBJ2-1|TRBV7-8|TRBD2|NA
TGTGCCAGCAGCTTAGTAGCGGGGGCCTACAATGAGCAGTTCTTC
CASSLVAGAYNEQFF
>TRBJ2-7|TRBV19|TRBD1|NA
TGTGCCAGTAGTATAAGACAGGGGGCTTACGAGCAGTACTTC
CASSIRQGAYEQYF
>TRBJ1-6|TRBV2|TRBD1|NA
TGTGCCAGCAGGACAGGGGATTCACCCCTCCACTTT
CASRTGDSPLHF
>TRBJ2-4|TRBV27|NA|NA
TGTGCCAGCAGCTTTAGGGCAGGGCCTATCGCCAAAAACATTCAGTACTTC
CASSFRAGPIAKNIQYF
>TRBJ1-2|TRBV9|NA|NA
TGTGCCAGCAGCGTAGTGTCAGGCGAGTATGGCTACACCTTC
CASSVVSGEYGYTF
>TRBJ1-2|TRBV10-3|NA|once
TGTGCCATCAGTGAGCGTAACAGTAACTATGGCTACACCTTC
CAISERNSNYGYTF
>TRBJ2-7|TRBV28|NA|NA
TGTGCCAGCAGTCCGATGGGGCGGCGGGAGCAGTACTTC
CASSPMGRREQYF
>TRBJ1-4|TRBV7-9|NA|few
TGTGCCAGCAGCTTTCGTGAGGGAAAACTGTTTTTT
CASSFREGKLFF
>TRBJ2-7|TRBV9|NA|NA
TGTGCCAGCAGCGCACAGCAGGGGCTCTCCTACGAGCAGTACTTC
CASSAQQGLSYEQYF
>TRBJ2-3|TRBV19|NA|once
TGTGCCACCGCGGGGACAGATACGCAGTATTTT
CATAGTDTQYF
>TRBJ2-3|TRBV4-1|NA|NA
TGCGCCAGCAGCCAAGGGGGACACTCCACAGATACGCAGTATTTT
CASSQGGHSTDTQYF
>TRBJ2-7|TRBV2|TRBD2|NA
TGTGCCAGCAGGGAGGCTAGCGGGACCTACGAGCAGTACTTC
CASREASGTYEQYF
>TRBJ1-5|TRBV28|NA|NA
TGTGCCAGCCGGGAAACCCTTAGCAATCAGCCCCAGCATTTT
CASRETLSNQPQHF
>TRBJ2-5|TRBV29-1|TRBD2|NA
TGCAGCGTTGAAGATATAGCGGGGGGGCAAGAGACCCAGTACTTC
CSVEDIAGGQETQYF
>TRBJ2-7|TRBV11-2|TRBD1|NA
TGTGCCAGCAGCACAGGGGGCTCGGCCTACGAGCAGTACTTC
CASSTGGSAYEQYF
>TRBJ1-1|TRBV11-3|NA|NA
TGTGCCAGCAGCTGGGGGGGGACCACTGAAGCTTTCTTT
CASSWGGTTEAFF
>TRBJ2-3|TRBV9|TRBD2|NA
TGTGCCAGCAGCGTAGGAGTAGCGGGGGGAACTGATACGCAGTATTTT
CASSVGVAGGTDTQYF
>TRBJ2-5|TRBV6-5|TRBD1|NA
TGTGCCAGCAGAACAGACAGGGGGCATGAGACCCAGTACTTC
CASRTDRGHETQYF
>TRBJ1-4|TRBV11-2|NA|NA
TGTGCCAGCAGCCAAACCCGGGAGACTGGAGGTGAAAAACTGTTTTTT
CASSQTRETGGEKLFF
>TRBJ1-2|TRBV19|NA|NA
TGTGCCAGTAGTATGGAAAGGGGATATAACTATGGCTACACCTTC
CASSMERGYNYGYTF
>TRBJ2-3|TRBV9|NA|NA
TGTGCCAGCAGCGCCCCGGGACACCTCACAGATACGCAGTATTTT
CASSAPGHLTDTQYF
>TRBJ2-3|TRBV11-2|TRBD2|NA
TGTGCCAGCAGCTTAAAAACTAGCGGGAGAGGTAATACGCAGTATTTT
CASSLKTSGRGNTQYF
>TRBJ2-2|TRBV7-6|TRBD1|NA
TGTGCCAGCAGCCCCCGACAGGGGGGGACCGGGGAGCTGTTTTTT
CASSPRQGGTGELFF
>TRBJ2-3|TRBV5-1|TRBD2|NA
TGCGCCAGCAGCCCAGCGCGGGGGGGTCGAGCAGATACGCAGTATTTT
CASSPARGGRADTQYF
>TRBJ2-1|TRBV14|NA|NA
TGTGCCAGCAGCCAAGTCATGGGCGATGAGCAGTTCTTC
CASSQVMGDEQFF
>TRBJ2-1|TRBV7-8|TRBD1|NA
TGTGCCAGCAGCCCCCGGGACAGGGGGTATAATGAGCAGTTCTTC
CASSPRDRGYNEQFF
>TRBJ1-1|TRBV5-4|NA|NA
TGTGCCAGCAGCCCGCCCCGGAGGTTGGCGACTGAAGCTTTCTTT
CASSPPRRLATEAFF
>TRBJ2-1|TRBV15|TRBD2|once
TGTGCCACCAGCAGAGATGGGAGGGCCATGAACAATGAGCAGTTCTTC
CATSRDGRAMNNEQFF
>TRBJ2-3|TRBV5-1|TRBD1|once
TGCGCCAGCAGCCCCGGGACAGGGCAGAATACGCAGTATTTT
CASSPGTGQNTQYF
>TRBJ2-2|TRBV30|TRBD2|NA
TGTGCCTCCCTTAGCGGGAAGAACACCGGGGAGCTGTTTTTT
CASLSGKNTGELFF